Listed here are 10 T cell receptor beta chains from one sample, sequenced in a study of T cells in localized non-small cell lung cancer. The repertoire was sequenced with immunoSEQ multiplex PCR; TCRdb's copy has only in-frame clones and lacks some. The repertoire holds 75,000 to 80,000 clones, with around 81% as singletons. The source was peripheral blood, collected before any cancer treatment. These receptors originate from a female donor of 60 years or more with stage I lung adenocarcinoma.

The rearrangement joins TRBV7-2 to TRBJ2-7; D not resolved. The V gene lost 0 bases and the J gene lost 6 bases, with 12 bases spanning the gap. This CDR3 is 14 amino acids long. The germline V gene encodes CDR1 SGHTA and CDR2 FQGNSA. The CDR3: CASSLAAGLVEQYF. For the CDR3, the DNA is TGTGCCAGCAGCTTAGCTGCTGGCCTTGTCGAGCAGTACTTC.

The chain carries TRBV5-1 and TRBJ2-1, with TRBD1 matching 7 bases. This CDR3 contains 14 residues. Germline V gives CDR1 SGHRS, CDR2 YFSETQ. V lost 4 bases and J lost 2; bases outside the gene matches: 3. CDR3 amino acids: CASSRGTAYNEQFF. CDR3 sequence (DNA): TGCGCCAGCAGCAGGGGGACAGCCTACAATGAGCAGTTCTTC.

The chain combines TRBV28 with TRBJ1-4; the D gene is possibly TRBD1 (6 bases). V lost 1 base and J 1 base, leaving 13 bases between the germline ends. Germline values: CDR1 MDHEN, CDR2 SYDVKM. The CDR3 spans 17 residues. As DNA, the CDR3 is TGTGCCAGCAGTTTATCGGGGGGGCGCGGAACTAATGAAAAACTGTTTTTT. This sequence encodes CASSLSGGRGTNEKLFF.

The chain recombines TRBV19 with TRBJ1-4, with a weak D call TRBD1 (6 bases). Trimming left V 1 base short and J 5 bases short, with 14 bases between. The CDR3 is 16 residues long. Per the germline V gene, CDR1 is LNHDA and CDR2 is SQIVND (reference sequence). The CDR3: CASSIGTGHLNEKLFF. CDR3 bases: TGTGCCAGTAGTATAGGAACGGGACACTTAAATGAAAAACTGTTTTTT.

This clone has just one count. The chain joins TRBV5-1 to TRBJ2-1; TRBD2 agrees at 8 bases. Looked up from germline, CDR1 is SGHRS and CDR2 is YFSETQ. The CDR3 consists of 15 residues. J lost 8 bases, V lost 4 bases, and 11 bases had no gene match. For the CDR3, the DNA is TGCGCCAGCAGCGCGGGAGGCGACTCCCGTCATGAGCAGTTCTTC. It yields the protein CASSAGGDSRHEQFF.

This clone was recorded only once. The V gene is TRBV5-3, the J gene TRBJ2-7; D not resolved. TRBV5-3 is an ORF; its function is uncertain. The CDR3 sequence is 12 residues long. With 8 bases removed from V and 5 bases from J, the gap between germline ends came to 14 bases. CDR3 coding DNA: TGTGCCAGCAGCCTCCCTCAAAACGAGCAGTACTTC. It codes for CASSLPQNEQYF.

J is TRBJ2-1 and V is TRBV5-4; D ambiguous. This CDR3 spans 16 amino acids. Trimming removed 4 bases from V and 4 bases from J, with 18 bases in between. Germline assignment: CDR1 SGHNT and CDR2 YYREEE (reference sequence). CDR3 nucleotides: TGTGCCAGCAGCGGGGAACTAATCGGCAAATACAATGAGCAGTTCTTC. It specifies CASSGELIGKYNEQFF. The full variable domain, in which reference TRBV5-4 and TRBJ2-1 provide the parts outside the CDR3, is ETGVTQSPTHLIKTRGQQVTLRCSSQSGHNTVSWYQQALGQGPQFIFQYYREEENGRGNFPPRFSGLQFPNYSSELNVNALELDDSALYLCASSGELIGKYNEQFFGPGTRLTVL.

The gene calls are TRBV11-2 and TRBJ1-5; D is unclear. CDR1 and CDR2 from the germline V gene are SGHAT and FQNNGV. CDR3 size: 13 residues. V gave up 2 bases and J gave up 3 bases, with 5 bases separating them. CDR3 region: CASSLNPNQPQHF. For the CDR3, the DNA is TGTGCCAGCAGCTTAAACCCCAATCAGCCCCAGCATTTT.

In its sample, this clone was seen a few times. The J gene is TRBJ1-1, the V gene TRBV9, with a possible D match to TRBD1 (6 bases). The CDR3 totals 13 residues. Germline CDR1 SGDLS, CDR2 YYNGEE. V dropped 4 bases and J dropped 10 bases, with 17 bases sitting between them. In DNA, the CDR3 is TGTGCCAGCAGCTTAACCCGGGAGACAGGAGCTTTCTTT. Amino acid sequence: CASSLTRETGAFF.

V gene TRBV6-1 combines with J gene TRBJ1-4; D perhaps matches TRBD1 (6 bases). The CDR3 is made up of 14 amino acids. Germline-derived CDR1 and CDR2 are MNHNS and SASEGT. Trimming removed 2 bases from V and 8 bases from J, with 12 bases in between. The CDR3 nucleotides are TGTGCCAGCAGTGAAACAGGGTGGTGGGAAAAACTGTTTTTT. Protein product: CASSETGWWEKLFF.